Included here is one T cell receptor beta chain sequence, with context. This clonotype was recorded at least ten times. The target of this receptor is not known. No base-level quality is on record; no much larger clone is a single base apart. CDR1 and CDR2 are drawn from the germline V gene: SGHRS, YFSETQ. Taken from cysteine to phenylalanine, the CDR3 has 11 residues. Kept here is only the CDR3 DNA, which spans 33 bases and is read in frame from base 1. V gives up 7 bases and J gives up 2 bases, and the segment between their germline ends measures 5 bases. These data belong to a study of CD8 T cells in ankylosing spondylitis (dated by TCRdb to 2016 to 2017). Study-wide context: The study set out to find disease-linked TCR variants by profiling T cell receptor beta repertoires in ankylosing spondylitis patients and healthy donors. In total, the full study cohort was made up of over a hundred healthy donors and more than 20 ankylosing spondylitis patients. Peripheral blood samples were taken, and synovial fluid was additionally collected from ankylosing spondylitis patients.

Overall results and qualifications from the work: The disease-linked clones were reported as significantly enriched in matched synovial fluid samples from ankylosing spondylitis patients. The disease-linked clones showed a CD8+ phenotype and occurred at relatively low frequencies in peripheral blood. Some motif variants had previously been reported in the synovial fluid and blood of reactive arthritis patients, which suggests shared mechanisms of disease initiation. A TCR beta motif made up of several highly homologous amino acid variants appeared to be characteristic of blood from ankylosing spondylitis patients.

The instrument given in TCRdb is Illumina HiSeq 2500. Quantitative 5'-RACE with molecular barcodes was the method used to prepare the TCR beta libraries. The authors' analysis ran thus. Disease-linked TCR variants were identified with a new computational method built on a probabilistic model of VDJ rearrangement. Starting from the raw public reads, TCRdb applied fastp trimming at Q25, assembled clones with MiXCR and retained in-frame beta chains. Rows merge per CDR3 protein into single entries with the most common DNA and genes. TCRdb's processing, not the study's, gives the V and J calls here. Counted in this sample were tens of thousands of distinct CDR3 sequences; about 10% of them appeared once. The top ten clonotypes cover 1.2% to 1.5% of the sample.

Recombination linked TRBV5-1 to TRBJ2-3, with the D segment identity uncertain. Input material: blood, either unsorted or a sorted T cell fraction (not recorded which). This TCR was sampled from a male donor with ankylosing spondylitis or in good health (not recorded which). The nucleotide sequence reads as follows: TGCGCCAGCCGGAACACAGATACGCAGTATTTT. This is translated as CASRNTDTQYF.